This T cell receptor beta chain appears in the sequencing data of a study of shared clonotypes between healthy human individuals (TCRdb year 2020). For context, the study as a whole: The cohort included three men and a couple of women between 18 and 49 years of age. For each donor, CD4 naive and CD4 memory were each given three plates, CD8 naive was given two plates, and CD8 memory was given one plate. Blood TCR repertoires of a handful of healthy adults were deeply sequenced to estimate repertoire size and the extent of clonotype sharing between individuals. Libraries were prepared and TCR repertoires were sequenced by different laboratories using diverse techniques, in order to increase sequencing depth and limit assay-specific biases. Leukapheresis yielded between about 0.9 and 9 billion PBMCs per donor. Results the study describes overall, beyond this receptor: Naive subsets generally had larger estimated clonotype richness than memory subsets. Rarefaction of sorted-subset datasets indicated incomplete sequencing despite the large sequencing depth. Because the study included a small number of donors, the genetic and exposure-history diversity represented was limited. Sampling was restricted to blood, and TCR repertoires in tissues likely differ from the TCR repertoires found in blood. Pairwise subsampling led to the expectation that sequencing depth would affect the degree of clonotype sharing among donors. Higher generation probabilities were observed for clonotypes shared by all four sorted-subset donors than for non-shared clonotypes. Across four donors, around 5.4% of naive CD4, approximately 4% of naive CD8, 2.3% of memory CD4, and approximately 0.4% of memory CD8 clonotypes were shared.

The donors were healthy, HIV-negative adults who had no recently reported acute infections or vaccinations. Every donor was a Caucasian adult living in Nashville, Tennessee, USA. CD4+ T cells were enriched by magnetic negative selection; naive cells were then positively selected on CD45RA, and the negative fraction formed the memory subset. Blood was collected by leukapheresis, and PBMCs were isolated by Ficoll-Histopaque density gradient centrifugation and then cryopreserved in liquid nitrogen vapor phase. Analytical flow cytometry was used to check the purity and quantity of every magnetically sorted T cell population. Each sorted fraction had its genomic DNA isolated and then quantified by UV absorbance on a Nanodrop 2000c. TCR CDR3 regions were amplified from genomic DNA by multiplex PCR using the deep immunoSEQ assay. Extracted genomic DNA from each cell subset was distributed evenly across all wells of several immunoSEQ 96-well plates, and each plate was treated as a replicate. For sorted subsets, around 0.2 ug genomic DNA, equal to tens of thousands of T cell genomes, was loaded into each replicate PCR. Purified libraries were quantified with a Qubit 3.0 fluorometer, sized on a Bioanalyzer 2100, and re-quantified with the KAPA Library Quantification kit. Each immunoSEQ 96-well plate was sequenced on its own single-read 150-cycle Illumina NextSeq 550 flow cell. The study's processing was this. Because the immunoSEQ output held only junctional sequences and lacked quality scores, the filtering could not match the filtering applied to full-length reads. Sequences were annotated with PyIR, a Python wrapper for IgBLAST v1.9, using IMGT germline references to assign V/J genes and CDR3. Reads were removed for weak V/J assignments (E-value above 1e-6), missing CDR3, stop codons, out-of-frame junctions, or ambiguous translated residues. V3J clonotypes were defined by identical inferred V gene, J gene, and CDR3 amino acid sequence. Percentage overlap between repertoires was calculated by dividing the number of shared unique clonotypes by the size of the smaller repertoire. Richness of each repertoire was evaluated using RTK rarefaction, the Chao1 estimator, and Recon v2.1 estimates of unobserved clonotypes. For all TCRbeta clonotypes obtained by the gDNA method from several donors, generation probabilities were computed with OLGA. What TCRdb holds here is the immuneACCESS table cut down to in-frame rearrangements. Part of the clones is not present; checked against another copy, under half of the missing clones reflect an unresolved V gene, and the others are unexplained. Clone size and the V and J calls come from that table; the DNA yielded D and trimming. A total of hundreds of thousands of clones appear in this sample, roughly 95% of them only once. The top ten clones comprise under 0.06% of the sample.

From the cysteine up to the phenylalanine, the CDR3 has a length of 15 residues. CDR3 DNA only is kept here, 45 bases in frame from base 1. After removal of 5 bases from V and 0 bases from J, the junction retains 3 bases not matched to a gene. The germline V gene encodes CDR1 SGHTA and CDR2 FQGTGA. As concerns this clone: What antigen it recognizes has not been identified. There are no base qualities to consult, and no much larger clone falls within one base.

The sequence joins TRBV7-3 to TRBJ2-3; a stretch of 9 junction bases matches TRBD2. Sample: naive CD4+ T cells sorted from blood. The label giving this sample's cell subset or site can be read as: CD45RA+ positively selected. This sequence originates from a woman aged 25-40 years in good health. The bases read TGTGCCAGCAGCCTTACTAGCGGGAGCACAGATACGCAGTATTTT. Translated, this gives CASSLTSGSTDTQYF.